This entry is about one TCR beta chain. The entry originates in a study of cytomegalovirus exposure and HLA in healthy donors. At the level of the study: Of the donors genotyped, about 390 in all, 80% to 85% fell in the Caucasian-associated ancestry cluster.

Germline V gives CDR1 SGHRS, CDR2 YFSETQ. Trimming cost V 4 bases and J 5 bases, with 10 bases left between them. The CDR3 totals 13 residues. The PCR used 60 Vbeta and 13 Jbeta primers. The data were produced by immunoSEQ multiplex PCR, yet TCRdb's version contains in-frame clones alone and is incomplete. The repertoire holds 150,000 to 200,000 clones, with 75% as singletons. The material sequenced was PBMCs. The gene calls are TRBV5-1 and TRBJ2-1; the D gene is possibly TRBD2 (6 bases). The sequence came from a male donor in good health and CMV-seronegative. The CDR3 region has the DNA TGCGCCAGCAGCCCCGGACTAAACAATGAGCAGTTCTTC. This sequence encodes CASSPGLNNEQFF. Together with reference TRBV5-1 and TRBJ2-1, the CDR3 gives the full variable domain: KAGVTQTPRYLIKTRGQQVTLSCSPISGHRSVSWYQQTPGQGLQFLFEYFSETQRNKGNFPGRFSGRQFSNSRSEMNVSTLELGDSALYLCASSPGLNNEQFFGPGTRLTVL.